This T cell receptor (beta chain) stems from a study of vaccination effects on CD4 cells after COVID-19. Study-level background: Post-vaccine draws lagged the second dose by a median of 72 days.

In its sample, this clone was seen a few times. Its cognate antigen is unknown. Produced via immunoSEQ multiplex PCR; TCRdb's table is partial and in-frame only. The sample shows 30,000 to 40,000 clones, more than 55% of them seen only once. Within the ViraFEST assay, antigen-specific CD4+ T cells underwent expansion with viral peptide pools prior to sequencing. Cells that had been cultured for roughly ten days were the source of isolated CD4+ T cells. Participants got two doses of BNT162b2 or mRNA-1273 vaccine. Broader study findings: Few convalescent patients were included, and no early post-infection timepoints were sampled. Long after vaccination, the clones induced by infection and by vaccine shrank markedly in size.

Between the trimmed V and J ends, which lost 4 bases and 2 bases, there was a span of 5 bases. CDR3 length: 13 amino acids. CDR1 and CDR2 (germline): LGHNT, FRNRAP. Source: CD4+ T cells from PBMCs cultured with SARS-CoV-2 spike peptides, taken after COVID-19 vaccination. The clonotype originates from a human donor who received a COVID-19 vaccine. The V and J genes are TRBV12-5 and TRBJ2-2, with D uncertain. The CDR3 sequence is CASGYINTGELFF. For the CDR3, the DNA is TGTGCTAGTGGTTACATCAACACCGGGGAGCTGTTTTTT.